This T cell receptor beta chain was sequenced for a study of control samples from healthy donors and cancer patients. The germline gives CDR1 KGHDR, CDR2 SFDVKD. V dropped 3 bases and J dropped 1 base, with 3 bases sitting between them. The CDR3 sequence is 12 residues long. Method: immunoSEQ multiplex PCR; TCRdb's copy keeps in-frame clones and lacks some. The repertoire consists of some 200,000 clones, with 90% to 95% occurring once and the leading ten covering around 1.6%. Material for sequencing was blood. The sequence came from a young man in good health. V gene TRBV24-1 combines with J gene TRBJ2-7, with D unclear. The CDR3 is CATSDESYEQYF. The CDR3, as DNA: TGTGCCACCAGTGATGAGTCCTACGAGCAGTACTTC.